The 4 T cell receptor beta chains reported below all come from one sample, sequenced in a study of shared clonotypes between healthy human individuals. The naive CD8 population came from CD45RO-negative cells selected for CCR7, without terminally differentiated effector memory CD45RA+ cells. This table comes from immunoSEQ multiplex PCR, and its TCRdb copy is limited to in-frame clones, with some not included. Among approximately 650,000 clones, about 95% were seen once, and the ten largest hold 0.11%. The sequencing sample was made of naive CD8+ T cells sorted from blood. The source is a woman aged 25 to 45 in good health.

This clone was counted once. The J gene is TRBJ2-7, the V gene TRBV9; TRBD1 matches at 10 bases. V lost 5 bases and J lost 6; bases outside the gene matches: 11. Germline-derived CDR1 and CDR2 are SGDLS and YYNGEE. The CDR3 is 15 amino acids. This CDR3 reads CASSQSPGQGIEQYF. For the CDR3, the DNA is TGTGCCAGCAGTCAATCACCGGGACAGGGGATCGAGCAGTACTTC.

This rearrangement joins TRBV27 to TRBJ2-6; TRBD1 aligns across 9 bases. The germline V gene encodes CDR1 MNHEY and CDR2 SMNVEV (reference sequence). J was trimmed by 0 bases and V by 3 bases; bases with no gene match: 3. This CDR3 is 17 amino acids long. CDR3 nucleotide sequence: TGTGCCAGCAGTTTGACAGGGGGGTACTCTGGGGCCAACGTCCTGACTTTC. Amino acid sequence: CASSLTGGYSGANVLTF.

V usage is TRBV5-1 and J usage is TRBJ2-7; 9 nucleotides agree with TRBD2. The CDR3 extends over 15 amino acids. V trimming: 0 bases; J trimming: 3 bases; junction bases outside the gene matches: 4. Germline V gene sequence: CDR1 SGHRS, CDR2 YFSETQ. The CDR3 DNA sequence: TGCGCCAGCAGCTTGGAAGGGACTAGCTTCTACGAGCAGTACTTC. It encodes CASSLEGTSFYEQYF.

In its sample, this clone was seen once. The rearrangement uses TRBV9 and TRBJ2-5; D possibly corresponds to TRBD2 (6 bases). The CDR3 has 15 residues. The V gene lost 4 bases and the J gene lost 5 bases, with 18 bases spanning the gap. Germline CDR1 reads SGDLS; CDR2 reads YYNGEE. CDR3 DNA: TGTGCCAGCAGCATAGGGACTGGCGACCCGGAGACCCAGTACTTC. Residues: CASSIGTGDPETQYF.